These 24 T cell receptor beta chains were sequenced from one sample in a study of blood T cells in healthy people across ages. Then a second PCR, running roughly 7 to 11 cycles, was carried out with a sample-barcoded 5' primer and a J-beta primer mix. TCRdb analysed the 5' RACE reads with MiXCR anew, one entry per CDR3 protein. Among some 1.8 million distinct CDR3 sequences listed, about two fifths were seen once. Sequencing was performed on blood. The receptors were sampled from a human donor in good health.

The CDR3 sequence: CASSSRGDSSYEQYF. For the CDR3, the DNA is TGCGCCAGCAGCTCGAGAGGGGATAGCTCCTACGAGCAGTACTTC. This chain links TRBV4-1 with TRBJ2-7; D may be TRBD1 or TRBD2 (5 bases each). The CDR3 is 15 amino acids. V gave up 5 bases and J gave up 0 bases, with 14 bases separating them. From germline, CDR1 is MGHRA and CDR2 YSYEKL.

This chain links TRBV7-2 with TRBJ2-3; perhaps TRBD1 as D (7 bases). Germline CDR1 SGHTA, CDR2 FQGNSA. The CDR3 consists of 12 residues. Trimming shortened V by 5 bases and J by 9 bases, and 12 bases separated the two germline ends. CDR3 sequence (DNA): TGTGCCAGCAGCCCAGGGGGGCACACGCAGTATTTT. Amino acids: CASSPGGHTQYF.

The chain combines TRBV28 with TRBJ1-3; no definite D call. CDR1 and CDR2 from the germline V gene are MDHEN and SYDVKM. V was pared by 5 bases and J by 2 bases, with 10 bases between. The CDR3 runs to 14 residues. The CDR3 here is CASSLDPAGNTIYF. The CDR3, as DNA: TGTGCCAGCAGTCTCGATCCCGCTGGAAACACCATATATTTT.

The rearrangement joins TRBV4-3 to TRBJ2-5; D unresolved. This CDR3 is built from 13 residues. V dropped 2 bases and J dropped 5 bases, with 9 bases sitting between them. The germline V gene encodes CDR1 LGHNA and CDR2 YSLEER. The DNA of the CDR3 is TGCGCCAGCAGCCAAATGCCGGCGGAGACCCAGTACTTC. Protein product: CASSQMPAETQYF.

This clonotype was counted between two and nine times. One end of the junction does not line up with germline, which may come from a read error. Written as DNA, the CDR3 is TGTGCCAGCAGCATGACAGGGCCGGGGGTCAACGTCCTGACTTTC. Translating it yields CASSMTGPGVNVLTF. The rearrangement joins TRBV12-3 or TRBV12-4 to TRBJ2-6, with D possibly TRBD1 on 7 matching bases. The CDR3 contains 15 residues.

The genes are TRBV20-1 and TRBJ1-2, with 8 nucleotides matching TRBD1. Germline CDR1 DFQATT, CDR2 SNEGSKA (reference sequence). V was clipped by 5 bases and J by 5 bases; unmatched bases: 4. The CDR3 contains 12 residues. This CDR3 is CSARDRKYGYTF. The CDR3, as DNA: TGCAGTGCTCGGGACAGGAAATATGGCTACACCTTC.

The CDR3 reads CASSPGQGIKLFF. In DNA, the CDR3 is TGCGCCAGCAGCCCGGGACAGGGAATTAAACTGTTTTTT. The V call is TRBV4-3, the J call TRBJ1-4; 9 bases are shared with TRBD1. The V gene end was trimmed by 4 bases and the J gene end by 11 bases; junction bases not matched to a gene: 5. The CDR3 runs to 13 residues. Per the germline V gene, CDR1 is LGHNA and CDR2 is YSLEER.

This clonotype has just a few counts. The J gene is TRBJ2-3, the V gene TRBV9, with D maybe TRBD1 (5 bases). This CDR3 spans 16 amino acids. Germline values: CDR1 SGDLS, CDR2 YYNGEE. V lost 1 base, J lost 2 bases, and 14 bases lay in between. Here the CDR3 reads CASSVRSRTNTDTQYF. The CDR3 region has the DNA TGTGCCAGCAGCGTACGGTCTCGGACAAACACAGATACGCAGTATTTT.

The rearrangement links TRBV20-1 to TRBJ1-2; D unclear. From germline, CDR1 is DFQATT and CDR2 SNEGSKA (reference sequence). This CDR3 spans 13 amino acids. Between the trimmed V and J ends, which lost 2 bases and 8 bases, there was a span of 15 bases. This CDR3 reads CSARPLGMGGYTF. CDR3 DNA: TGCAGTGCTAGACCCCTCGGGATGGGGGGCTACACCTTC.

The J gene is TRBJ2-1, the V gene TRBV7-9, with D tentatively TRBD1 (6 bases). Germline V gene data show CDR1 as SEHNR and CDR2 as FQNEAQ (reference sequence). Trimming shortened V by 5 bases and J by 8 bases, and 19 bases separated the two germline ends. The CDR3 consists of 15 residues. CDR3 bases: TGTGCCAGCAGCCCGGGGATGCAGGGGAGCTATGAGCAGTTCTTC. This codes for CASSPGMQGSYEQFF.

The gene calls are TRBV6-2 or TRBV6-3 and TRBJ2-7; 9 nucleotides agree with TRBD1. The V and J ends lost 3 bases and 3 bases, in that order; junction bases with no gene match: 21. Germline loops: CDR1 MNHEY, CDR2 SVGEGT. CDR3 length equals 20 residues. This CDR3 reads CASSYRVFRANRDRVYEQYF. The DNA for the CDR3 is TGTGCCAGCAGTTATCGGGTTTTTCGAGCTAACCGGGACAGGGTCTACGAGCAGTACTTC.

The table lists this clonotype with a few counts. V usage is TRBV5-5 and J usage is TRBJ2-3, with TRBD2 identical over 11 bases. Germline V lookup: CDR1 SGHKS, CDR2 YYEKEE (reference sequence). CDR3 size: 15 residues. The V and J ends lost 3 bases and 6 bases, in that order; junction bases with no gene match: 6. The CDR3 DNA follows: TGTGCCAGCAGCTCGACTAGCGGGAAGGGGGATACGCAGTATTTT. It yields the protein CASSSTSGKGDTQYF.

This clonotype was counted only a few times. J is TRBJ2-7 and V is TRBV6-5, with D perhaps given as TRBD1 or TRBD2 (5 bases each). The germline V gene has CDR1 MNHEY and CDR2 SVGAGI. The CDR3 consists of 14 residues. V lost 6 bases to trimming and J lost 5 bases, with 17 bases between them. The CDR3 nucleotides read TGTGCCAGCAGCCCCCCCCTTGGGACCCACGAGCAGTACTTC. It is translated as CASSPPLGTHEQYF.

The CDR3 protein is CASSHGQGRSNTIYF. The CDR3 DNA follows: TGTGCCAGCAGCCATGGACAGGGAAGGTCTAACACCATATATTTT. The rearrangement links TRBV4-2 to TRBJ1-3; 8 nucleotides line up with TRBD1. The CDR3 contains 15 residues. CDR1 is LGHNA, CDR2 YNFKEQ, per germline. Trimming took 3 bases from V and 7 from J; bases not matched to a gene: 8.

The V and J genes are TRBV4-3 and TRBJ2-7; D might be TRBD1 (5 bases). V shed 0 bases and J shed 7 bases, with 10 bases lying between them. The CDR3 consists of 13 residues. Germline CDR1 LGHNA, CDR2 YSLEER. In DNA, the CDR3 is TGCGCCAGCAGCCAAGAGCAGGGTGAAGAGCAGTACTTC. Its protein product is CASSQEQGEEQYF.

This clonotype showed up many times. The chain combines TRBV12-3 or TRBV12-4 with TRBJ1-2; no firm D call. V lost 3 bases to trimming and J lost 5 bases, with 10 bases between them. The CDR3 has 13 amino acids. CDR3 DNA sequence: TGTGCCAGCAGTTTTCAACGGGCTTATGGCTACACCTTC. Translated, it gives CASSFQRAYGYTF.

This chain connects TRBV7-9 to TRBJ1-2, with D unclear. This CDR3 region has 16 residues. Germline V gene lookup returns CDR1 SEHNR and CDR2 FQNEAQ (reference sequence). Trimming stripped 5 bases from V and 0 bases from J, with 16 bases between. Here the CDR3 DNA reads TGTGCCAGCAGCCTTTGGGAGATAAAAGCTAACTATGGCTACACCTTC. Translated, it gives CASSLWEIKANYGYTF.

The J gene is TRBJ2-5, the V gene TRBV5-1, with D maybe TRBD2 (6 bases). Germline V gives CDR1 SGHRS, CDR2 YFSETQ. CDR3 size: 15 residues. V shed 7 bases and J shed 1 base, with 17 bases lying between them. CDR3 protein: CASPSPSGSQETQYF. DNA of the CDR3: TGCGCCAGCCCCAGCCCTTCCGGGAGCCAAGAGACCCAGTACTTC. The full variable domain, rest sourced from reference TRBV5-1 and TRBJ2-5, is KAGVTQTPRYLIKTRGQQVTLSCSPISGHRSVSWYQQTPGQGLQFLFEYFSETQRNKGNFPGRFSGRQFSNSRSEMNVSTLELGDSALYLCASPSPSGSQETQYFGPGTRLLVL.

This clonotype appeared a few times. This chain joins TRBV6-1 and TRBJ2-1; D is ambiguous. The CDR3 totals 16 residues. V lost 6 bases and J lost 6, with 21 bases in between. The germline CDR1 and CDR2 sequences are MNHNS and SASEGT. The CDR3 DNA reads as TGTGCCAGCAGGATGGCCGGCGCCCCTACCCTCAATGAGCAGTTCTTC. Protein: CASRMAGAPTLNEQFF.

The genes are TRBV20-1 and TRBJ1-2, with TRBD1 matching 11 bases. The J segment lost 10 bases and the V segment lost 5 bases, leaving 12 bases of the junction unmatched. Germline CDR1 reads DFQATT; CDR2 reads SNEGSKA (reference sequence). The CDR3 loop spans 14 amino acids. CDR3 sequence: CSAREGQGASDYTF. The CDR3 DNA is TGCAGTGCTCGTGAAGGACAGGGGGCGTCGGACTACACCTTC.

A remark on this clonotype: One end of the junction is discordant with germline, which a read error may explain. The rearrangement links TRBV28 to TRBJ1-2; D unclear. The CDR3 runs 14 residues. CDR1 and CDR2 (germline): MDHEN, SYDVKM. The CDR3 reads CANSFEEANYGYTF. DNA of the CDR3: TGTGCCAACAGTTTTGAGGAAGCTAACTATGGCTACACCTTC.

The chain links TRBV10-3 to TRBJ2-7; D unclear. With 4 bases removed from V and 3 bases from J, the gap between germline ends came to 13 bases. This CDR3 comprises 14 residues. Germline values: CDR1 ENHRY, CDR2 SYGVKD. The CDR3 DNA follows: TGTGCCATCAGTGTCGACGACACCCGCTACGAGCAGTACTTC. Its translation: CAISVDDTRYEQYF.

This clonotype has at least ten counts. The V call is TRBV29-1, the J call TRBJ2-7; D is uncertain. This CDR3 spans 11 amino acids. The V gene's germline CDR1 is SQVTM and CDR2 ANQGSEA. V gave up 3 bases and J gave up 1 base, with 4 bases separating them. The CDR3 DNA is TGCAGCGTTGAGTATTCCTACGAGCAGTACTTC. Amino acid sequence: CSVEYSYEQYF.

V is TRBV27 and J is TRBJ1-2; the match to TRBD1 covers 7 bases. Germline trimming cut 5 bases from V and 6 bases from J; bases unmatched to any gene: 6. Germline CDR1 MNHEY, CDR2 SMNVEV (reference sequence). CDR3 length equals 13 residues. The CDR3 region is CASSTTGAHGYTF. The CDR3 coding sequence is TGTGCCAGCAGTACTACAGGGGCCCATGGCTACACCTTC.